Sequencing of this T cell receptor beta chain was carried out in a study of blood T cell repertoires in COVID-19. Study information: Material from acute and convalescent COVID-19 was sourced from the United States, Italy and Spain. PBMCs, B-cell-depleted T cells, or T cells were the source of the cDNA or gDNA that made up the material.

Study processing details: Amplification from reference gene primers served as the basis for estimated nucleated cell counts. TCRdb's table, derived via immunoSEQ multiplex PCR, lists solely in-frame clones and lacks some. V, J and clone size are taken as reported in that table, and D and trimming were inferred from the DNA itself. The sample has roughly 150,000 clones; roughly 86% are singletons. Germline values: CDR1 SGHTA, CDR2 FQGTGA. The CDR3 runs to 16 residues. V lost 5 bases, J lost 5 bases, and 21 bases lay in between. The receptor was isolated from a human donor in a cohort sampled during active COVID-19. The specimen was peripheral blood. This chain uses TRBV7-3 with TRBJ2-5, with D tentatively TRBD2 (7 bases). In DNA, the CDR3 is TGTGCCAGCAGCCTCCGGGGTGCGGGGGCTTTGGAGACCCAGTACTTC. It translates to CASSLRGAGALETQYF.